This TCR beta chain was sequenced for a study of T-cell reconstitution after alpha-beta-depleted transplantation in children. V was trimmed by 0 bases and J by 4 bases, leaving 11 bases between them. The CDR3 has 15 amino acids. The germline CDR1 and CDR2 sequences are SGDLS and YYNGEE. Points on this clonotype: Its antigen is still unknown.

The study, taken as a whole, reports: Surviving recipient T cells and intrathymic progenitors accounted for some patients' high TCRbeta diversity at day 60. T-cell counts and diversity were attributed mostly to newly produced T cells one year after transplant. Expanded graft clones, several hundred of them, were reportedly the source of alpha-beta T cells about two months after transplant.

Using unique molecular identifiers, the investigators prepared the TCRbeta library. TCRdb called the PCR reads again in MiXCR, with one record for every CDR3 protein. Here the sample spans 250,000 to 350,000 distinct CDR3 sequences, roughly 25% being singletons. V and J are TRBV9 and TRBJ2-1; the D is unclear. The receptor comes from a male patient aged 10 to 17 who had a stem cell transplant for acute lymphoblastic leukemia, so the T cells may come from the graft donor. The source was PBMCs, mostly from graft donor cells, collected 180 days after TCRalphabeta/CD19-depleted stem cell transplant. As DNA, the CDR3 is TGTGCCAGCAGCGTAGATTCGAGGAGTTACAATGAGCAGTTCTTC. This encodes CASSVDSRSYNEQFF.